Presented here are 28 T cell receptor beta chains from one specimen sequenced in a study of blood T cell repertoires in COVID-19. The protocol was immunoSEQ multiplex PCR, while the TCRdb copy is restricted to in-frame clones and leaves out a portion. The sample shows fewer than 120,000 clones, about 72% of them seen only once. The sequenced material came from peripheral blood. Receptors were obtained from a woman in her sixties or seventies with acute or convalescent COVID-19.

This clone has just one count. The rearrangement joins TRBV7-2 to TRBJ1-5; D remains ambiguous. CDR3 size: 14 residues. Germline lookup yields CDR1 SGHTA and CDR2 FQGNSA. The V end was cut by 3 bases, the J end by 4 bases, with 10 bases between. CDR3 in DNA: TGTGCCAGCAGCTTGCTTACAGCTAATCAGCCCCAGCATTTT. The encoded protein is CASSLLTANQPQHF.

The genes are TRBV18 and TRBJ2-7, with a weak D call TRBD2 (5 bases). This CDR3 comprises 14 residues. The V gene lost 2 bases and the J gene lost 6 bases, with 14 bases spanning the gap. CDR1 and CDR2 (germline): KGHSH, LQKENI. The CDR3 spells CASSPEVVRGEQYF. Written as DNA, the CDR3 is TGTGCCAGCTCACCAGAAGTAGTCCGGGGCGAGCAGTACTTC. The full variable domain, rest sourced from reference TRBV18 and TRBJ2-7, is NAGVMQNPRHLVRRRGQEARLRCSPMKGHSHVYWYRQLPEEGLKFMVYLQKENIIDESGMPKERFSAEFPKEGPSILRIQQVVRGDSAAYFCASSPEVVRGEQYFGPGTRLTVT.

This clone occurred a few times. The J gene is TRBJ1-6, the V gene TRBV5-6; D perhaps matches TRBD1 (5 bases). The V gene lost 5 bases and the J gene lost 7 bases, with 13 bases spanning the gap. Per germline, CDR1 SGHDT and CDR2 YYEEEE. The CDR3 has 14 residues. The DNA for the CDR3 is TGTGCCAGCAGTACGGATCGGGGGAATTCACCCCTCCACTTT. It encodes CASSTDRGNSPLHF.

V and J are TRBV25-1 and TRBJ1-5, with 7 positions matching TRBD1. From germline, CDR1 is MGHDK and CDR2 SYGVNS. The CDR3 extends over 15 amino acids. J was trimmed by 0 bases and V by 5 bases; bases with no gene match: 4. CDR3 loop: CASSRGTDSNQPQHF. The CDR3, as DNA: TGTGCCAGCAGTCGCGGGACAGATAGCAATCAGCCCCAGCATTTT.

The rearrangement joins TRBV25-1 to TRBJ1-2; 9 nucleotides align to TRBD1. This CDR3 contains 14 residues. V lost 6 bases to trimming and J lost 2 bases; unmatched junction nucleotides: 4. Germline V CDR1 and CDR2: MGHDK, SYGVNS. The CDR3, as DNA: TGTGCCAGCAGGGGAACAGGGGGCAACTATGGCTACACCTTC. It codes for CASRGTGGNYGYTF.

The J gene is TRBJ1-1, the V gene TRBV7-3; TRBD1 aligns across 10 bases. V was pared by 5 bases and J by 5 bases, with 5 bases of the junction left unmatched. Germline V gene sequence: CDR1 SGHTA, CDR2 FQGTGA. CDR3 size: 14 residues. CDR3 nucleotide sequence: TGTGCCAGCAGCCCGGACAGGGGGGGGACTGAAGCTTTCTTT. Translated, it gives CASSPDRGGTEAFF.

This clone has a handful of counts. The chain combines TRBV7-2 with TRBJ2-5, with 9 nucleotides matching TRBD2. The J segment lost 2 bases and the V segment lost 3 bases, leaving 10 bases of the junction unmatched. The CDR3 is made up of 17 amino acids. CDR1 is SGHTA, CDR2 FQGNSA, per germline. The CDR3: CASSFRALAGLQETQYF. In nucleotides, the CDR3 is TGTGCCAGCAGCTTTCGGGCTCTAGCGGGACTTCAAGAGACCCAGTACTTC.

This clone occurred a few times. The rearrangement joins TRBV6-2 or TRBV6-3 to TRBJ1-1, with D possibly being TRBD1 (6 bases). CDR3 length: 15 amino acids. V shed 0 bases and J shed 1 base, with 9 bases lying between them. CDR1 MNHEY and CDR2 SVGEGT come from the germline V gene. DNA of the CDR3: TGTGCCAGCAGTTACTCCGACAGGAGGAACACTGAAGCTTTCTTT. It specifies CASSYSDRRNTEAFF.

This clone was detected a few times. The rearrangement links TRBV2 to TRBJ2-2; D remains unclear. This CDR3 region has 11 residues. V dropped 6 bases and J dropped 8 bases, with 7 bases sitting between them. Looked up from germline, CDR1 is SNHLY and CDR2 is FYNNEI. CDR3 sequence reads: CASSYSGELFF. The DNA for the CDR3 is TGTGCCAGCAGCTACTCGGGGGAGCTGTTTTTT.

The V and J genes are TRBV7-8 and TRBJ2-2; D unresolved. The CDR3 covers 13 residues. Germline CDR1 is SGHVS and CDR2 is FQNEAQ. Between the trimmed V and J ends, which lost 1 base and 6 bases, there was a span of 6 bases. The CDR3 sequence: CASSLVEAGELFF. DNA for the CDR3: TGTGCCAGCAGCTTAGTCGAGGCCGGGGAGCTGTTTTTT.

V is TRBV7-3 and J is TRBJ2-3, with D unresolved. V was cut by 5 bases and J by 7 bases, with 7 bases left in between. Germline lookup yields CDR1 SGHTA and CDR2 FQGTGA. The CDR3 runs 11 residues. The CDR3 here is CASSPFHTQYF. The CDR3 DNA reads as TGTGCCAGCAGCCCCTTTCATACGCAGTATTTT.

This chain links TRBV9 with TRBJ2-5, with 8 positions matching TRBD2. V shed 0 bases and J 0 bases; nucleotides not matched to a gene: 4. Germline CDR1 SGDLS, CDR2 YYNGEE. This CDR3 spans 16 amino acids. CDR3 nucleotides: TGTGCCAGCAGCGTAGGGGAGCGGGGGTACCAAGAGACCCAGTACTTC. Translated, it gives CASSVGERGYQETQYF.

Of note for this clone: At one of its ends the junction is not consistent with the germline gene, which may arise from a read error. The V and J genes are TRBV11-2 and TRBJ1-2, with TRBD1 matching over 9 bases. The CDR3 consists of 12 residues. Germline CDR1 SGHAT, CDR2 FQNNGV. The CDR3 here is CASSSGQGHKNF. As DNA, the CDR3 is TGTGCCAGCAGCTCGGGACAGGGCCACAAAAACTTC.

The chain links TRBV19 to TRBJ1-1; no clear D. Per the germline V gene, CDR1 is LNHDA and CDR2 is SQIVND (reference sequence). V dropped 1 base and J dropped 7 bases, with 7 bases sitting between them. The CDR3 sequence is 12 residues long. The CDR3 sequence: CASSIAYSEAFF. CDR3 in DNA: TGTGCCAGTAGTATAGCTTACAGTGAAGCTTTCTTT.

This clone was counted a few times. The chain uses TRBV6-2 or TRBV6-3 and TRBJ2-2, with 7 bases identical to TRBD1. CDR3 length: 15 residues. V lost 6 bases and J lost 2; bases outside the gene matches: 6. Germline CDR1 is MNHEY and CDR2 is SVGEGT. CDR3 residues: CASSHRDSNTGELFF. The CDR3 DNA follows: TGTGCCAGCAGCCATAGGGACAGCAACACCGGGGAGCTGTTTTTT.

The V and J genes are TRBV25-1 and TRBJ2-1; 12 bases line up with TRBD1. Losses at the gene ends were 3 bases for V and 7 bases for J; bases not matched to a gene: 7. Germline CDR1 and CDR2: MGHDK and SYGVNS. The CDR3 extends over 16 amino acids. The CDR3 region has the DNA TGTGCCAGCAGTGACCCCCGGGACAGGGGGCAAAATGAGCAGTTCTTC. Its protein is CASSDPRDRGQNEQFF.

In this sample, this clone turned up many times. The chain couples TRBV2 to TRBJ2-2, with D unresolved. CDR1 is SNHLY, CDR2 FYNNEI, per germline. This CDR3 contains 13 residues. Trimming removed 7 bases from V and 1 base from J, with 7 bases in between. In DNA form, the CDR3 reads TGTGCCAGCATAACCGGGAACACCGGGGAGCTGTTTTTT. It codes for CASITGNTGELFF.

This clone appeared a single time. J is TRBJ1-5 and V is TRBV6-4, with 8 nucleotides matching TRBD1. J was trimmed by 1 base and V by 2 bases; bases with no gene match: 7. There are 17 residues in the CDR3. Germline loops: CDR1 MRHNA, CDR2 SNTAGT. The CDR3 sequence is CASSDQDRADSNQPQHF. Here the CDR3 DNA reads TGTGCCAGCAGTGACCAGGACAGGGCTGACAGCAATCAGCCCCAGCATTTT.

There are a few counts of this clone. This rearrangement joins TRBV5-8 to TRBJ1-2; 8 bases map to TRBD1. Germline assignment: CDR1 SGHTS and CDR2 YDEGEE. The V gene end was trimmed by 3 bases and the J gene end by 4 bases; junction bases not matched to a gene: 14. This CDR3 is 17 amino acids long. The CDR3 DNA is TGTGCCAGCAGCTCCCTAAAAACCGCAGGGGGCCGCTATGGCTACACCTTC. Residues: CASSSLKTAGGRYGYTF.

The chain combines TRBV5-5 with TRBJ2-7; TRBD1 agrees at 7 bases. The germline CDR1 and CDR2 sequences are SGHKS and YYEKEE (reference sequence). V lost 4 bases, J lost 1 base, and 8 bases stayed unmatched. The CDR3 contains 15 residues. The CDR3 loop is CASSLQGFPSYEQYF. As DNA, the CDR3 is TGTGCCAGCAGCCTACAGGGGTTCCCATCCTACGAGCAGTACTTC.

The gene calls are TRBV6-5 and TRBJ1-1; 8 bases line up with TRBD1. Germline loops: CDR1 MNHEY, CDR2 SVGAGI. The CDR3 is made up of 15 amino acids. Trimming at V came to 4 bases and at J to 3 bases, leaving 7 bases not matched to a gene. The CDR3 is CASSWGDRRDTEAFF. CDR3 in DNA: TGTGCCAGCAGTTGGGGGGACAGGCGGGACACTGAAGCTTTCTTT.

V is TRBV9 and J is TRBJ1-5; TRBD1 matches 8 bases. The germline V gene has CDR1 SGDLS and CDR2 YYNGEE. V gave up 3 bases and J gave up 3 bases; unmatched junction bases: 5. CDR3 length: 15 residues. CDR3 protein: CASSAGQGNNQPQHF. The CDR3 region has the DNA TGTGCCAGCAGCGCCGGACAGGGTAACAATCAGCCCCAGCATTTT. The complete variable domain, with remaining parts taken from reference TRBV9 and TRBJ1-5, reads DSGVTQTPKHLITATGQRVTLRCSPRSGDLSVYWYQQSLDQGLQFLIQYYNGEERAKGNILERFSAQQFPDLHSELNLSSLELGDSALYFCASSAGQGNNQPQHFGDGTRLSIL.

V is TRBV13 and J is TRBJ1-6, with D uncertain. V gave up 5 bases and J gave up 7 bases, with 6 bases separating them. This CDR3 region has 12 residues. CDR1 is PRHDT and CDR2 is FYEKMQ in the germline V gene (reference sequence). CDR3 residues: CASSPVNSPLHF. CDR3 DNA sequence: TGTGCCAGCAGCCCGGTAAATTCACCCCTCCACTTT.

This chain uses TRBV6-1 with TRBJ2-7; a possible D gene is TRBD1 (6 bases). Germline V gene sequence: CDR1 MNHNS, CDR2 SASEGT. V gave up 1 base and J gave up 1 base, with 17 bases separating them. The CDR3 sequence is 17 residues long. The CDR3 coding sequence is TGTGCCAGCAGTGAAGGGAACAGGGATTGGCGTTCCTACGAGCAGTACTTC. Translation: CASSEGNRDWRSYEQYF.

The chain has TRBV5-1 and TRBJ1-4; 9 bases fit TRBD1. J was trimmed by 0 bases and V by 0 bases; bases with no gene match: 0. Germline CDR1 and CDR2: SGHRS and YFSETQ. The CDR3 spans 16 residues. The CDR3 region has the DNA TGCGCCAGCAGCTTGGGGACAGGGGCAACTAATGAAAAACTGTTTTTT. Translated: CASSLGTGATNEKLFF.

This clone was seen only a few times. The CDR3 DNA reads as TGTGCCAGCAGCTTGTACAGGAAGAACACTGAAGCTTTCTTT. It specifies CASSLYRKNTEAFF. This sequence joins TRBV7-9 and TRBJ1-1, with D tentatively TRBD1 (5 bases). CDR3 length: 14 residues. The V and J ends lost 3 bases and 1 base respectively, with 9 bases between them. Germline CDR1 reads SEHNR; CDR2 reads FQNEAQ (reference sequence).

J is TRBJ2-3 and V is TRBV2; TRBD2 matches at 7 bases. The J segment lost 2 bases and the V segment lost 4 bases, leaving 6 bases of the junction unmatched. CDR1 is SNHLY and CDR2 is FYNNEI in the germline V gene. This CDR3 region has 15 residues. CDR3 region: CASSALAGFTDTQYF. CDR3 coding DNA: TGTGCCAGCAGTGCTTTAGCGGGTTTCACAGATACGCAGTATTTT.

This sequence joins TRBV5-1 and TRBJ1-1; D is perhaps TRBD1 (5 bases). CDR3 length: 14 amino acids. Germline CDR1 reads SGHRS; CDR2 reads YFSETQ. V was cut by 3 bases and J by 1 base, with 10 bases left in between. In nucleotides, the CDR3 is TGCGCCAGCAGCTCGGACATAACGAACACTGAAGCTTTCTTT. It encodes CASSSDITNTEAFF.